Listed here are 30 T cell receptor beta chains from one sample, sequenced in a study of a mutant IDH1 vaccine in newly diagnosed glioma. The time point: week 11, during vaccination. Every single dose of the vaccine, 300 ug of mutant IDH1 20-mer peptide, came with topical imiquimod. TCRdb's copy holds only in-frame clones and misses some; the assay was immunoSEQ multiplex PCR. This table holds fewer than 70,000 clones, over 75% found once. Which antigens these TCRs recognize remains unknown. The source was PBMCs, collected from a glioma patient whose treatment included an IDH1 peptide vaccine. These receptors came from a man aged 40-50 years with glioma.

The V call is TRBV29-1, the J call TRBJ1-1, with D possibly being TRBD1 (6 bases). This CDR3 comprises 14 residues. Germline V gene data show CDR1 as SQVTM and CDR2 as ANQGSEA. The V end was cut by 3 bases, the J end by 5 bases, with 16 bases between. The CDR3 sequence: CSVETSGAGTEAFF. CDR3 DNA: TGCAGCGTTGAGACTTCAGGGGCGGGAACTGAAGCTTTCTTT. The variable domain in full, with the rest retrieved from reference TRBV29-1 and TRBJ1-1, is SAVISQKPSRDICQRGTSLTIQCQVDSQVTMMFWYRQQPGQSLTLIATANQGSEATYESGFVIDKFPISRPNLTFSTLTVSNMSPEDSSIYLCSVETSGAGTEAFFGQGTRLTVV.

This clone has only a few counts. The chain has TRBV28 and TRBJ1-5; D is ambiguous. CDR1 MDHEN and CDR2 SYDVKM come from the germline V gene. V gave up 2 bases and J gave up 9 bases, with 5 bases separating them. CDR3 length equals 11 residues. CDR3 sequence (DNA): TGTGCCAGCAGTTTACGCGGGCCCCAGCATTTT. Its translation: CASSLRGPQHF.

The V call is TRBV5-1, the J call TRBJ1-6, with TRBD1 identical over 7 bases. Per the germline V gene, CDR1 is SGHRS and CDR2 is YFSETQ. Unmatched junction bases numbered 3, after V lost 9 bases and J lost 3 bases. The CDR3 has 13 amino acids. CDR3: CATGTDYNSPLHF. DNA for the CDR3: TGCGCCACAGGGACAGACTATAATTCACCCCTCCACTTT.

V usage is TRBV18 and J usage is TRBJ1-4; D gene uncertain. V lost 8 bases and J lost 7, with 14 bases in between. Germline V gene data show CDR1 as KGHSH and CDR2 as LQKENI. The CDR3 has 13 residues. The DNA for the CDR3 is TGTGCCAGCCGACCGTCGGTAGCTGAAAAACTGTTTTTT. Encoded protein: CASRPSVAEKLFF.

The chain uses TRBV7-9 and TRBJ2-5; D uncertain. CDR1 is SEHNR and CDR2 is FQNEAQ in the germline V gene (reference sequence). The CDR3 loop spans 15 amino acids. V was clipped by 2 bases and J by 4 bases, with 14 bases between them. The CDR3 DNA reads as TGTGCCAGCAGCTTATCTCGGGTGGCCCCAGAGACCCAGTACTTC. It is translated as CASSLSRVAPETQYF. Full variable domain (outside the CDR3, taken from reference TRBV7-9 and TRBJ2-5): DTGVSQNPRHKITKRGQNVTFRCDPISEHNRLYWYRQTLGQGPEFLTYFQNEAQLEKSRLLSDRFSAERPKGSFSTLEIQRTEQGDSAMYLCASSLSRVAPETQYFGPGTRLLVL.

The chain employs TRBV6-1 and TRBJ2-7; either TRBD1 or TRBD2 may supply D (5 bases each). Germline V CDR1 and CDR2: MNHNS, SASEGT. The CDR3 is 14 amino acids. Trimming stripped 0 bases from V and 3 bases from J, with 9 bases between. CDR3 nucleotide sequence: TGTGCCAGCAGTGAAGCGGCAGGGAGCTACGAGCAGTACGTC. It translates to CASSEAAGSYEQYV.

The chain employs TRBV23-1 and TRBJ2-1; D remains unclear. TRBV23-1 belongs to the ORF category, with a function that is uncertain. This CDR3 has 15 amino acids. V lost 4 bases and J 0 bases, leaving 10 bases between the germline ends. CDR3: CASSRCLISYNEQFF. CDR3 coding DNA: TGCGCCAGCAGTCGGTGTCTGATCTCCTACAATGAGCAGTTCTTC.

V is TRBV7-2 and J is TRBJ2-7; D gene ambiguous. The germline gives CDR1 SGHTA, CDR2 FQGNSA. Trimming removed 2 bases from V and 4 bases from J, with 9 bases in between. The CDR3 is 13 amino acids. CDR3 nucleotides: TGTGCCAGCAGCTTACTAGACGTGTACGAGCAGTACTTC. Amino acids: CASSLLDVYEQYF.

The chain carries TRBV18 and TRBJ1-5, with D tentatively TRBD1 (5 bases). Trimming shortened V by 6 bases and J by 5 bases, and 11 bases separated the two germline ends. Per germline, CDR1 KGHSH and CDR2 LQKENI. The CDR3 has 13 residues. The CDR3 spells CASSGDSDQPQHF. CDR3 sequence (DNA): TGTGCCAGCTCCGGCGACAGTGATCAGCCCCAGCATTTT.

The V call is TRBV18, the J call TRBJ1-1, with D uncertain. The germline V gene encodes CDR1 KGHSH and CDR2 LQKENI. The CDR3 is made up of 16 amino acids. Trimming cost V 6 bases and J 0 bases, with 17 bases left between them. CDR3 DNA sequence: TGTGCCAGCTCCCCTAGCCCCGGGATTTTGAACACTGAAGCTTTCTTT. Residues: CASSPSPGILNTEAFF.

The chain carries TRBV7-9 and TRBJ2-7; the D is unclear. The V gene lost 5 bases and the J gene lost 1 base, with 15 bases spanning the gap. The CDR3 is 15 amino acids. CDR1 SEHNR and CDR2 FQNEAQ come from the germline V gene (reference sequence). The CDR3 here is CASSAPFGISYEQYF. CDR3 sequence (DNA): TGTGCCAGCAGCGCCCCCTTCGGCATTTCCTACGAGCAGTACTTC.

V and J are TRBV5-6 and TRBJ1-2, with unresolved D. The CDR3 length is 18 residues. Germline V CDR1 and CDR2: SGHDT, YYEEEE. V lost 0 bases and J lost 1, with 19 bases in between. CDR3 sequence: CASSLANEMGKLNYGYTF. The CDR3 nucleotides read TGTGCCAGCAGCTTGGCCAACGAGATGGGGAAGCTTAACTATGGCTACACCTTC.

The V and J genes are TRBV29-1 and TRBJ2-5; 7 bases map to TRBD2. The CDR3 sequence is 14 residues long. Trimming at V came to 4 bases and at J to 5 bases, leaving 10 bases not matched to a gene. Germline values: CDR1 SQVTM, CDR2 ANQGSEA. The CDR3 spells CSVGASGRRETQYF. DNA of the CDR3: TGCAGCGTTGGAGCTAGCGGTCGACGGGAGACCCAGTACTTC.

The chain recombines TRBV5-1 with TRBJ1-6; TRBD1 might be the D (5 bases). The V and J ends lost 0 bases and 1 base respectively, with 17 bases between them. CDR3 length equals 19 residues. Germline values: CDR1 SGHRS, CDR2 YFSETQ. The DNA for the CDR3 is TGCGCCAGCAGCTTGGGATTCGGCAGGGTTGGTTCCTATAATTCACCCCTCCACTTT. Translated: CASSLGFGRVGSYNSPLHF.

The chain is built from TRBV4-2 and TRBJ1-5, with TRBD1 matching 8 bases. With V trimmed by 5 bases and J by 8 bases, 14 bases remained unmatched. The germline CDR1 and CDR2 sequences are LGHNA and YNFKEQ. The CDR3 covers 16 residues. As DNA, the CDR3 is TGTGCCAGCAGCTTCGGACAGGGAATAACCAGTGAGCCCCAGCATTTT. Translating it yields CASSFGQGITSEPQHF.

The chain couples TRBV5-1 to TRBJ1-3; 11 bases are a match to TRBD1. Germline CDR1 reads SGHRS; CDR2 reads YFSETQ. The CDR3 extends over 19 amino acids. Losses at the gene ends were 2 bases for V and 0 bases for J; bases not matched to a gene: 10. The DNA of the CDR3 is TGCGCCAGCAGCTTCAACTACCGGGACAGGGGGAACTCTGGAAACACCATATATTTT. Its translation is CASSFNYRDRGNSGNTIYF.

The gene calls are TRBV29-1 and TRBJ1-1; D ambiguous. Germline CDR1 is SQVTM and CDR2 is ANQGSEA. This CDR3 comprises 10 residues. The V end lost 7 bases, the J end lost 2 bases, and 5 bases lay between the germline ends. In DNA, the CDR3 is TGCAGCGCAGCAAACACTGAAGCTTTCTTT. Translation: CSAANTEAFF.

The CDR3 is CASSRDRESTGELFF. CDR3 in DNA: TGTGCCAGCAGCCGGGACAGGGAATCTACCGGGGAGCTGTTTTTT. J is TRBJ2-2 and V is TRBV7-3; TRBD1 agrees at 9 bases. J was trimmed by 5 bases and V by 5 bases; bases with no gene match: 6. The CDR3 has 15 residues. The germline V gene encodes CDR1 SGHTA and CDR2 FQGTGA.

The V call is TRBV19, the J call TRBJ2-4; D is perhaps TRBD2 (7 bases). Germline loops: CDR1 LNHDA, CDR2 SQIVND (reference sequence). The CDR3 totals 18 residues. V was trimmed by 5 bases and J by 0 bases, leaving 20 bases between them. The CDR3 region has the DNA TGTGCCAGTAGTCCCCACCCGAGGGGGGGGCAAGCCAAAAACATTCAGTACTTC. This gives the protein CASSPHPRGGQAKNIQYF. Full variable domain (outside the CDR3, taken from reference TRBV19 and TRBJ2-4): DGGITQSPKYLFRKEGQNVTLSCEQNLNHDAMYWYRQDPGQGLRLIYYSQIVNDFQKGDIAEGYSVSREKKESFPLTVTSAQKNPTAFYLCASSPHPRGGQAKNIQYFGAGTRLSVL.

The CDR3 DNA follows: TGTGCCAGCAGTGAAGCCCGGGGACTAGCCAAAAACATTCAGTACTTC. Protein product: CASSEARGLAKNIQYF. The chain uses TRBV6-1 and TRBJ2-4, with D maybe TRBD2 (6 bases). Germline V gene data show CDR1 as MNHNS and CDR2 as SASEGT. The CDR3 has 16 residues. V lost 0 bases, J lost 0 bases, and 9 bases lay in between.

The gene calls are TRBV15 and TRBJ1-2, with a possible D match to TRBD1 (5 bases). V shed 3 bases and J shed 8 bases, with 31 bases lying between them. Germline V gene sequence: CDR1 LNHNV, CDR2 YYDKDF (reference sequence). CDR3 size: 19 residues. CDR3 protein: CATSSNPSGAGRDPFGYTF. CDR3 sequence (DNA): TGTGCCACCAGCAGCAACCCCTCGGGCGCGGGCAGGGATCCGTTCGGCTACACCTTC.

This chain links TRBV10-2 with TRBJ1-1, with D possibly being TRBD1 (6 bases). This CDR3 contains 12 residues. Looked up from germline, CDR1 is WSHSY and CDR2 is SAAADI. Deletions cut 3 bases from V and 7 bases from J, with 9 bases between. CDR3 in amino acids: CASSEMTGEAFF. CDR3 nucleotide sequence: TGCGCCAGCAGTGAAATGACAGGTGAAGCTTTCTTT.

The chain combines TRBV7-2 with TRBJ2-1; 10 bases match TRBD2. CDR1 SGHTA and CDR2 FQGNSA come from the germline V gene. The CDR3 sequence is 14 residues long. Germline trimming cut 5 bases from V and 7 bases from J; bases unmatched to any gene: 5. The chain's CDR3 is CASSPGLARNEQFF. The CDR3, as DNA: TGTGCCAGCAGCCCGGGACTAGCGAGAAATGAGCAGTTCTTC.

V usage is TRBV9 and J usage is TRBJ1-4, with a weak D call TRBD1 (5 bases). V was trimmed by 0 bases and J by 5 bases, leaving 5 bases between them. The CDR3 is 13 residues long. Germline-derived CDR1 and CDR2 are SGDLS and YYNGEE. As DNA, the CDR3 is TGTGCCAGCAGCGTAGGGACAAATGAAAAACTGTTTTTT. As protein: CASSVGTNEKLFF. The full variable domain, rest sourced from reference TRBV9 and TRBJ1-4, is DSGVTQTPKHLITATGQRVTLRCSPRSGDLSVYWYQQSLDQGLQFLIQYYNGEERAKGNILERFSAQQFPDLHSELNLSSLELGDSALYFCASSVGTNEKLFFGSGTQLSVL.

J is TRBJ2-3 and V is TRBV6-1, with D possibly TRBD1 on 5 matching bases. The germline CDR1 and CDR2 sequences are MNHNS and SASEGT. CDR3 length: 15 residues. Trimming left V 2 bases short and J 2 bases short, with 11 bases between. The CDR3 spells CASSESQGSTDTQYF. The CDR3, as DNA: TGTGCCAGCAGTGAAAGTCAGGGATCCACAGATACGCAGTATTTT.

The CDR3 DNA is TGTGCCAGTAGTATAGGAGGGATTTGGGACATTCAGTACTTC. This gives the protein CASSIGGIWDIQYF. The gene calls are TRBV19 and TRBJ2-4; possibly TRBD2 for D (5 bases). CDR1 is LNHDA, CDR2 SQIVND, per germline (reference sequence). Trimming pared 1 base from V and 8 bases from J, leaving 12 bases between. The CDR3 has 14 residues.

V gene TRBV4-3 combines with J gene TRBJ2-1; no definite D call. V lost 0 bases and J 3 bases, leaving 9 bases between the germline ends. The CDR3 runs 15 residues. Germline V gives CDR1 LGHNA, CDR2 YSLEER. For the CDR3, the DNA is TGCGCCAGCAGCCAAGATCATCGGGTCTACAATGAGCAGTTCTTC. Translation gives CASSQDHRVYNEQFF.

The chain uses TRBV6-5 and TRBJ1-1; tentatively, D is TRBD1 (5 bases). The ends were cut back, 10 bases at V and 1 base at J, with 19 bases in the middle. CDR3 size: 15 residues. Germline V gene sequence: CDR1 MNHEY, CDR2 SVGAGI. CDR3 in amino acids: CATWRGSHGNTEAFF. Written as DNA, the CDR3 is TGTGCCACCTGGCGGGGGAGTCATGGGAACACTGAAGCTTTCTTT.

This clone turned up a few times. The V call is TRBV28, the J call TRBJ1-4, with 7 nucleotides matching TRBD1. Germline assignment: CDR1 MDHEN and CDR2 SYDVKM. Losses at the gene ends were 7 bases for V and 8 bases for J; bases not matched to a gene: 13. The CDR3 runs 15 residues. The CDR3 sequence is CASTSYRGVWEKLFF. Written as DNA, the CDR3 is TGTGCCAGCACCAGCTACAGGGGCGTATGGGAAAAACTGTTTTTT. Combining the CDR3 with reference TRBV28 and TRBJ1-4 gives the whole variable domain DVKVTQSSRYLVKRTGEKVFLECVQDMDHENMFWYRQDPGLGLRLIYFSYDVKMKEKGDIPEGYSVSREKKERFSLILESASTNQTSMYLCASTSYRGVWEKLFFGSGTQLSVL.

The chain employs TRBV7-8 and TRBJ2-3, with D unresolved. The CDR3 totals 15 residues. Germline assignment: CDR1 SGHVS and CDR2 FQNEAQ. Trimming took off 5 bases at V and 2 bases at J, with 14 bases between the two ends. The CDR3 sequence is CASSLISGSTDTQYF. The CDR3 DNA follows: TGTGCCAGCAGCCTCATTTCCGGGTCCACAGATACGCAGTATTTT.